Listed below are T cell receptor beta chains from one sample, sequenced in a study of blood T cell repertoires in COVID-19. Here immunoSEQ multiplex PCR was the method, and the copy in TCRdb shows in-frame clones only, minus some. The repertoire holds roughly 170,000 clones, with 75% to 80% as singletons. What was sequenced was peripheral blood. The receptors were gathered from a woman between 70 and 85 years old with acute or convalescent COVID-19. Each CDR3 is given with its conserved first and last residue. A D gene is named only where the DNA matches it firmly. The size of a clone is reported for some rows only, either as once, few or many, or as a class for expanded clones.

j_call clone_size v_call d_call cdr3_nt cdr3_aa
TRBJ1-2 . TRBV19 TRBD1 TGTGCCAGTAGTATGGAGCAGGGGGTCGGAAGCTATGGCTACACCTTC CASSMEQGVGSYGYTF
TRBJ1-2 . TRBV19 . TGTGCCAGTAGCGTACAAACCGAACAGGGCTCCTACACCTTC CASSVQTEQGSYTF
TRBJ1-2 . TRBV7-2 . TGTGCCAGCAGCTTAGCCCGATCGGAGGGCTACACCTTC CASSLARSEGYTF
TRBJ2-1 once TRBV5-1 TRBD2 TGCGCCAGCAGCCAAGGACTAGCGGCGTACAATGAGCAGTTCTTC CASSQGLAAYNEQFF
TRBJ1-4 . TRBV30 . TGTGCCTGGGACCAAAACCTAGGGGGGGCGAGTAAAAAACTGTTTTTT CAWDQNLGGASKKLFF
TRBJ2-7 . TRBV28 . TGTGCCAGCAGCCCCTTCGGAACAGGAACGTCCTACGAGCAGTACTTC CASSPFGTGTSYEQYF
TRBJ1-2 . TRBV7-9 . TGTGCCAGCAGCTTACGAGGCGGAAACTATGGCTACACCTTC CASSLRGGNYGYTF
TRBJ2-1 . TRBV24-1 TRBD1 TGTGCCACCAGCCCGACGATCCAGGGGGCACGGGGCAATGAGCAGTTCTTC CATSPTIQGARGNEQFF
TRBJ2-1 . TRBV9 TRBD2 TGTGCCAGCAGCGTAGCCCCCCTAGCGGGAAGTATTGAGCAGTTCTTC CASSVAPLAGSIEQFF
TRBJ2-1 . TRBV6-6 . TGTGCCTGCTGGAAGGGGCGGAACTACAATGAGCAGTTCTTC CACWKGRNYNEQFF
TRBJ2-5 . TRBV4-1 TRBD2 TGCGCCAGCAGCCAAGGGACTAGCGGGAGGGCCGGTGAGACCCAGTACTTC CASSQGTSGRAGETQYF
TRBJ2-1 . TRBV7-9 . TGTGCCAGCAGCTTCCACAGGGCCAACTACAATGAGCAGTTCTTC CASSFHRANYNEQFF
TRBJ1-2 once TRBV19 TRBD1 TGTGCCAGTAGTATCCCCGGGACACAGGGGGCAAGTGGCTACACCTTC CASSIPGTQGASGYTF
TRBJ2-3 . TRBV7-6 TRBD2 TGTGCCAGCAGCTTATTCGCGGGAGGGCAGGGTACGCAGTATTTT CASSLFAGGQGTQYF
TRBJ2-3 . TRBV24-1 TRBD2 TGTGCCACCAGTGAAACTCTCGGGACTAGTGAGACCACAGATACGCAGTATTTT CATSETLGTSETTDTQYF
TRBJ2-7 few TRBV15 . TGTGCCACCAGCAGAGACTCGGGACTGGGGAACCACGAGCAGTACTTC CATSRDSGLGNHEQYF
TRBJ1-1 . TRBV5-4 TRBD1 TGTGCCAGCAGCACTCAACAGGGGTCAATGAACACTGAAGCTTTCTTT CASSTQQGSMNTEAFF
TRBJ1-4 . TRBV25-1 TRBD1 TGTGCCAGCAGAGGGACAGCGCGAGAAAAACTGTTTTTT CASRGTAREKLFF
TRBJ2-1 . TRBV5-4 . TGTGCCAGCAGCACCGGGTACGGGGATGAGCAGTTCTTC CASSTGYGDEQFF
TRBJ2-1 . TRBV18 TRBD2 TGTGCCAGCTCGCCCCTAGCGGGATGGGGCAATGAGCAGTTCTTC CASSPLAGWGNEQFF
TRBJ1-1 . TRBV19 TRBD1 TGTGCCAGTAGTAAGGGACAGGGAAACACTGAAGCTTTCTTT CASSKGQGNTEAFF
TRBJ2-5 . TRBV2 TRBD2 TGTGCCAGCAGTGAAGCACTAGCGGGAGGGGGAGAGACCCAGTACTTC CASSEALAGGGETQYF
TRBJ1-2 . TRBV14 . TGTGCCAGCAGCCAAAACAGCTATGGCTACACCTTC CASSQNSYGYTF
TRBJ2-1 . TRBV19 . TGTGCCAGTAGTATTGGGCAGGTTCTTAACAATGAGCAGTTCTTC CASSIGQVLNNEQFF
TRBJ2-3 . TRBV5-1 TRBD2 TGCGCCAGCAGCCCATTGACTAGCGGGAGGCTCACAGATACGCAGTATTTT CASSPLTSGRLTDTQYF
TRBJ1-5 . TRBV5-8 . TGTGCCAGCAGCCCTGGTCCCCAGGGCAATCAGCCCCAGCATTTT CASSPGPQGNQPQHF
TRBJ1-1 . TRBV29-1 . TGCAGCGTTGTTAAGGACACCAACACTGAAGCTTTCTTT CSVVKDTNTEAFF
TRBJ2-3 . TRBV9 . TGTGCCAGCAGCGTAGGATCGATAGACACAGATACGCAGTATTTT CASSVGSIDTDTQYF
TRBJ2-3 . TRBV5-1 . TGCGCCAGCAGCAACCAGGGGACAGATACGCAGTATTTT CASSNQGTDTQYF
TRBJ1-5 few TRBV23-1 . TGCGCCAGCAGTCGAGGGCAGTATAGCAATCAGCCCCAGCATTTT CASSRGQYSNQPQHF
TRBJ1-1 . TRBV12-5 . TGTGCTAGTGGTTTGGAGGCCGGGACTGAAGCTTTCTTT CASGLEAGTEAFF
TRBJ1-5 . TRBV28 . TGTGCCAGCAGGCCGGAGTATAATCAGCCCCAGCATTTT CASRPEYNQPQHF
TRBJ1-2 once TRBV9 . TGTGCCAGCAGCGTAGGCACGGGGACTAACTATGGCTACACCTTC CASSVGTGTNYGYTF
TRBJ2-7 . TRBV2 . TGTGCCAGCACTGAAGAAATCAACGAGCAGTACTTC CASTEEINEQYF
TRBJ2-3 . TRBV7-9 TRBD1 TGTGCCAGCAGCCCGACAGGGAACACAGATACGCAGTATTTT CASSPTGNTDTQYF
TRBJ1-5 once TRBV12-3/TRBV12-4 . TGTGCCACCAATCCGCCCCAGCATTTT CATNPPQHF
TRBJ1-4 . TRBV6-5 TRBD1 TGTGCCAGCAGTAGCCTTCGGACAGGCCACGAAAAACTGTTTTTT CASSSLRTGHEKLFF
TRBJ2-5 . TRBV6-5 TRBD1 TGTGCCAGCAGTCCCGAGACAGGGAAGGAGACCCAGTACTTC CASSPETGKETQYF
TRBJ1-2 . TRBV14 TRBD1 TGTGCCAGCAGCTCCATAGGGACAGGGGCCCTGGGCTACACCTTC CASSSIGTGALGYTF
TRBJ2-7 . TRBV12-5 TRBD1 TGTGCTAGTGGTTTGGATTCCGGGACAGGGATCTCCTACGAGCAGTACTTC CASGLDSGTGISYEQYF
TRBJ2-1 . TRBV5-1 . TGCGCCAGCAGCTTGGGCCCGGAGGGCAATGAGCAGTTCTTC CASSLGPEGNEQFF
TRBJ1-1 once TRBV30 . TGTGCCTGGAGTGCCCTTGCGGGGGCTACTGAAGCTTTCTTT CAWSALAGATEAFF
TRBJ2-1 . TRBV5-1 TRBD2 TGCGCCAGCAGCGGCGTAGCGGGAGGGGAACATGAGCAGTTCTTC CASSGVAGGEHEQFF
TRBJ1-3 . TRBV6-6 . TGTGCCAGCAGTTACACGGGGGACTCTGGAAACACCATATATTTT CASSYTGDSGNTIYF
TRBJ2-7 . TRBV10-3 TRBD2 TGTGCCATCAGGGAAGGGGAGACTAGCGCTGTCTACGAGCAGTACTTC CAIREGETSAVYEQYF
TRBJ1-4 . TRBV19 . TGTGCCAGTAGTGACAGCGGGAATGAAAAACTGTTTTTT CASSDSGNEKLFF
TRBJ1-5 . TRBV28 TRBD1 TGTGCCAGCAGTCTGGACAGGGGGCGTCAGCCCCAGCATTTT CASSLDRGRQPQHF
TRBJ2-1 . TRBV19 . TGTGCCAGTAGCACCATCCACTCGAGCTCCTACAATGAGCAGTTCTTC CASSTIHSSSYNEQFF
TRBJ1-2 . TRBV6-5 . TGTGCCAGCACCCCGTCAGGGGTTAACTATGGCTACACCTTC CASTPSGVNYGYTF
TRBJ2-7 . TRBV5-1 TRBD1 TGCGCCAGCACCTGGGACAGGGATCCATCCTACGAGCAGTACTTC CASTWDRDPSYEQYF
TRBJ2-1 . TRBV10-1 TRBD2 TGCGCCAGCAGACTACTAGCGGGAATTAACAATGAGCAGTTCTTC CASRLLAGINNEQFF
TRBJ1-5 once TRBV6-1 TRBD1 TGTGCCAGCAGTGAAGACAGGGGGTGGGAGCCCCAGCATTTT CASSEDRGWEPQHF
TRBJ1-1 . TRBV21-1 . TGTGCCAGCAGCCTGACAGGAGCTATGAACACTGAAGCTTTCTTT CASSLTGAMNTEAFF
TRBJ2-1 . TRBV5-3 TRBD2 TGTGCCAGAAGCTTACTGGGACTAGCGGACAATGAGCAGTTCTTC CARSLLGLADNEQFF
TRBJ2-5 . TRBV10-2 TRBD2 TGCGCCAGCCGAATAGCGGGACAAGAGACCCAGTACTTC CASRIAGQETQYF
TRBJ2-2 few TRBV4-1 TRBD2 TGCGCCAGCAGCCAAGGACTAGCGGGTTACGGGGAGCTGTTTTTT CASSQGLAGYGELFF
TRBJ2-7 few TRBV4-2 TRBD1 TGTGCCAGCAGCCAAGAGGAAGGACAGGGGTCCTACGAGCAGTACTTC CASSQEEGQGSYEQYF
TRBJ1-5 . TRBV7-2 . TGTGCCAGCAGCCAAGAGAGTAGCAATCAGCCCCAGCATTTT CASSQESSNQPQHF
TRBJ2-2 . TRBV30 . TGTGCCTGGAGGACCGGGGGGAACACCGGGGAGCTGTTTTTT CAWRTGGNTGELFF